These T cell receptor beta chains were read from a single sample in a study of graft-versus-host responses after intestinal transplantation. For these receptors, no antigen is known. The protocol was immunoSEQ multiplex PCR, while the TCRdb copy is restricted to in-frame clones and leaves out a portion. The sample holds tens of thousands of clones, approximately 94% seen once. Sequenced here: unstimulated CD8+ T cells sorted from spleen or lymph node cells, sampled before intestinal transplant. Receptors were obtained from a human donor who received an intestinal transplant. The CDR3 runs from the conserved cysteine through the conserved F or W. A D gene is named only where the DNA matches it firmly. Not every row has a clone size; where given, it reads once, few, many or a size class.

V	J	size	D	DNA	CDR3
TRBV29-1	TRBJ2-3	once	TRBD2	TGCAGCGTTCCGGGACTAGGTTCCTCAGATACGCAGTATTTT	CSVPGLGSSDTQYF
TRBV18	TRBJ2-3	once	.	TGTGCCAGCTCACTTGGCAGGGCGGTCACAGATACGCAGTATTTT	CASSLGRAVTDTQYF
TRBV9	TRBJ1-1	once	TRBD1	TGTGCCAGCAGTAAAACGACAGGGCGGGGGAACACTGAAGCTTTCTTT	CASSKTTGRGNTEAFF
TRBV2	TRBJ1-2	.	.	TGTGCCAGCAGTGAAGCGCATAGTATCAAGGGGCCCAACTATGGCTACACCTTC	CASSEAHSIKGPNYGYTF
TRBV10-3	TRBJ2-7	.	.	TGTGCCATCAGTGAGTCCATCGGGGTCTACGAGCAGTACTTC	CAISESIGVYEQYF
TRBV7-9	TRBJ1-1	.	.	TGTGCCAGCAGCCCCACAGGGAATGAAGCTTTCTTT	CASSPTGNEAFF
TRBV7-2	TRBJ1-5	.	.	TGTGCCAGCAGCTTAGGAGGGGGAGAGGCCCAGCATTTT	CASSLGGGEAQHF
TRBV12-5	TRBJ2-5	once	TRBD2	TGTGCTAGTGTCTCCTTGACAGGGCCAGCGGGGGGGCCGCTAGAGACCCAGTACTTC	CASVSLTGPAGGPLETQYF
TRBV27	TRBJ2-7	.	TRBD1	TGTGCCACTTCCGGATCGGGACAGGCTTTTCACGAGCAGTACTTC	CATSGSGQAFHEQYF
TRBV6-1	TRBJ2-7	.	.	TGTGCCAGCAAGGTAGCGCCTTCCTACGAGCAGTACTTC	CASKVAPSYEQYF